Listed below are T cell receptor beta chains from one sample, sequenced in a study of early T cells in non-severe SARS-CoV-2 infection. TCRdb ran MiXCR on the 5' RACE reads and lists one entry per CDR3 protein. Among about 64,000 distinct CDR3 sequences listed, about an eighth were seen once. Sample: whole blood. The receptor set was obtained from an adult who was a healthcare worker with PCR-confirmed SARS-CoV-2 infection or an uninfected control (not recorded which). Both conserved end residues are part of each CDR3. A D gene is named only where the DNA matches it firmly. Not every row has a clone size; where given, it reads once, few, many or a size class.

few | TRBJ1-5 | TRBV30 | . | TGTGCCTGGAGTTTACAGGGTAGTCAGCCCCAGCATTTT | CAWSLQGSQPQHF
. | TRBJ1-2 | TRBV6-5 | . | TGTGCCAGCAGTCCAGAGACGGAAACCTATGGCTACACCTTC | CASSPETETYGYTF
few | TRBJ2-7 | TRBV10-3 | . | TGTGCCATAGGATTGGTCAGCCACGAGCAGTACTTC | CAIGLVSHEQYF
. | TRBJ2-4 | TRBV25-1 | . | TGTGCCAGCAGTGATTCTAGGGGCGACGGAAACATTCAGTACTTC | CASSDSRGDGNIQYF
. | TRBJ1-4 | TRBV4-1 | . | TGCGCCAGCAGCCAAGTCCGTGGGGCTAATGAAAAACTGTTTTTT | CASSQVRGANEKLFF
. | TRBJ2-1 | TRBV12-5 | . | TGTGCTAGTGGTTCAGGGGACTACAATGAGCAGTTCTTC | CASGSGDYNEQFF
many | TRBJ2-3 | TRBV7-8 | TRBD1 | TGTGCCAGCAGCCCGGGACAGGGGAGGACAGATACGCAGTATTTT | CASSPGQGRTDTQYF
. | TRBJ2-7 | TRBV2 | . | TGTGCCAGCAGTGAAGCGCGGGGCGGATTCAGCTCCTACGAGCAGTACTTC | CASSEARGGFSSYEQYF
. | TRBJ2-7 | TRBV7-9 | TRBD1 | TGTGCCAGCAGCTCAACCGGGACAGAAGGAGAGCAGTACTTC | CASSSTGTEGEQYF
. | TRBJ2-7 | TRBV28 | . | TGTGCCAGCAGTCACATCTACGAGCAGTACTTC | CASSHIYEQYF
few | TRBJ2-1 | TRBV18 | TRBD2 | TGTGCCAGCTCACCAGTAAAACAGACTAGCGGGGGGCGGAATGAGCAGTTCTTC | CASSPVKQTSGGRNEQFF
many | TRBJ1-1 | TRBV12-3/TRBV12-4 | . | TGTGCCAGCAGTTTAGTAGGACTTGCTGAAGCTTTCTTT | CASSLVGLAEAFF
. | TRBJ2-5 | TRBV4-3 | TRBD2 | TGCGCCAGCAGCCAATCCACCGGGACTAGCCAAGAGACCCAGTACTTC | CASSQSTGTSQETQYF
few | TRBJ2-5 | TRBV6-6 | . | TGTGCCAGCAGTTACTCAGGGGTGGAGACCCAGTACTTC | CASSYSGVETQYF
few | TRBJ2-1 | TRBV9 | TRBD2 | TGTGCCAGCAGCCCAGTAGCGGGGGGGCATCCCAATGAGCAGTTCTTC | CASSPVAGGHPNEQFF
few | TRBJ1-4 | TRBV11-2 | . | TGTGCCAGCAGCACATTCACAGTTAGAGAAAAACTGTTTTTT | CASSTFTVREKLFF
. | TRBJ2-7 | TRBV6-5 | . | TGTGCCAGCAGTTACACAGGGCCCTACGAGCAGTACTTC | CASSYTGPYEQYF
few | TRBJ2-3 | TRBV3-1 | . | TGTGCCAGCAGCCAAGGAGGGAACCCCACAGATACGCAGTATTTT | CASSQGGNPTDTQYF
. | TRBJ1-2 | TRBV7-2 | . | TGTGCCAGCAGCTTAGCTTTGGGAAATGGCTACACCTTC | CASSLALGNGYTF
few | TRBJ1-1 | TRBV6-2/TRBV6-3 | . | TGTGCCAGCACCGAGAGGGGGATCGAGGACACTGAAGCTTTCTTT | CASTERGIEDTEAFF
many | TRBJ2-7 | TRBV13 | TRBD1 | TGTGCCAGCAGCTCCTCCCGGGACAGGGGGCGTGAACAGTACTTC | CASSSSRDRGREQYF
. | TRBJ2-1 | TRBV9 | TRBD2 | TGTGCCAGCAACCGGGAGGGCTACAATGAGCAGTTCTTC | CASNREGYNEQFF
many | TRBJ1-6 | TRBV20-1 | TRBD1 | TGCAGTGCTAGAGAGCCCGGGACAGGGAACGGTTCACCCCTCCACTTT | CSAREPGTGNGSPLHF
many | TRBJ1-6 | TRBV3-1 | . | TGTGCCAGCAGCCAAGTCCAGGTTAATTCACCCCTCCACTTT | CASSQVQVNSPLHF
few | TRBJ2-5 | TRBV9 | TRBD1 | TGTGCCAGCAGCCCAGGGGGCGGGCGAGAGACCCAGTACTTC | CASSPGGGRETQYF
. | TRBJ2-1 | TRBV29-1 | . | TGCAGCGCCGAAGGCTACAATGAGCAGTTCTTC | CSAEGYNEQFF
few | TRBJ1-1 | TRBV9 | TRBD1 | TGTGCCAGCAGCCCCCGGGACAGGGGGCCCACTGAAGCTTTCTTT | CASSPRDRGPTEAFF
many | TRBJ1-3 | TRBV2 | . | TGTGCCAGCAGTGGACAGAGGGCAAACACCATATATTTT | CASSGQRANTIYF
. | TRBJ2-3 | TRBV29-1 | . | TGCAGCGGCTTTGGAAGCACAGATACGCAGTATTTT | CSGFGSTDTQYF